The present TCR beta chain was sequenced within a study of beta chain features in type 1 diabetes. General study points: The naive, central memory and Treg TCRB repertoires of patients appeared to be more similar to one another than those of healthy donors.

Every isolated RNA sample was fully reverse transcribed, so sequencing captured expressed TCRB transcripts. Produced via immunoSEQ multiplex PCR; TCRdb's table is partial and in-frame only. The sample consists of hundreds of thousands of clones, approximately 15% of them appearing once. The J segment lost 0 bases and the V segment lost 2 bases, leaving 5 bases of the junction unmatched. The CDR3 extends over 16 amino acids. CDR1 SSHAT and CDR2 FNYEAQ come from the germline V gene (reference sequence). Comments on this clone: The antigen remains undetermined.

The sample consisted of central memory CD4+ T cells from blood. This sequence was found in a man aged 25 to 45 in good health. The chain couples TRBV7-7 to TRBJ2-5, with 8 nucleotides matching TRBD2. The CDR3 DNA reads TGTGCCAGCAGCTTAATGAGGCGGGGGGACCAAGAGACCCAGTACTTC. Amino acids: CASSLMRRGDQETQYF.